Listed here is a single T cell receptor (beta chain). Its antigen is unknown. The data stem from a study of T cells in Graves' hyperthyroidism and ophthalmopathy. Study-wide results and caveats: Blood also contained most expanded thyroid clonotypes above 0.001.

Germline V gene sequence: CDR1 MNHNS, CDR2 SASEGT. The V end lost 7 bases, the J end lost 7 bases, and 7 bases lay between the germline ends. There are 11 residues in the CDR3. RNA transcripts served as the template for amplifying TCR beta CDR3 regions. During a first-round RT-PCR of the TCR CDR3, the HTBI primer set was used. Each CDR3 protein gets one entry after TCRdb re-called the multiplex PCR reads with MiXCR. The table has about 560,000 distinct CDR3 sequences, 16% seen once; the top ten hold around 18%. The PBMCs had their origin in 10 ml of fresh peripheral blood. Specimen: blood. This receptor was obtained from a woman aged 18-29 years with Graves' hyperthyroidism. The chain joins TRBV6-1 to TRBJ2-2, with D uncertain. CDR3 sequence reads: CASNMGGELFF. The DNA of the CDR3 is TGTGCCAGCAACATGGGCGGGGAGCTGTTTTTT.